Listed below are T cell receptor beta chains from one sample, sequenced in a study of CD8 T cells in ankylosing spondylitis. TCRdb re-analysed the 5' RACE reads in MiXCR, keeping a single row per CDR3 protein. The sample lists under 300,000 distinct CDR3 sequences, approximately 11% occurring once. Specimen: blood, either unsorted or a sorted T cell fraction (not recorded which). The origin of the receptors is a male donor with ankylosing spondylitis or in good health (not recorded which). The CDR3 runs from the conserved cysteine through the conserved F or W. The D gene is left open where the match is weak. Where a row states a size, it is once, few, many or the class of an expanded clone; other rows omit it.

v_call: TRBV12-3/TRBV12-4
cdr3_length: 17
clone_size: many
j_call: TRBJ2-1
d_call: TRBD2
cdr3_aa: CASSLAYSGDSYNEQFF
cdr3_nt: TGTGCCAGCAGTTTAGCGTATAGCGGGGATTCCTACAATGAGCAGTTCTTC

v_call: TRBV11-1
cdr3_length: 14
clone_size: many
j_call: TRBJ2-2
d_call: .
cdr3_aa: CASSKDRGTGELFF
cdr3_nt: TGTGCCAGCAGCAAAGACAGAGGCACCGGGGAGCTGTTTTTT

v_call: TRBV15
cdr3_length: 16
clone_size: many
j_call: TRBJ2-3
d_call: TRBD1
cdr3_aa: CATSRMTGIGTDTQYF
cdr3_nt: TGTGCCACCAGCAGAATGACAGGGATCGGCACAGATACGCAGTATTTT

v_call: TRBV7-2
cdr3_length: 12
clone_size: .
j_call: TRBJ2-5
d_call: .
cdr3_aa: CASSVLRETQYF
cdr3_nt: TGTGCCAGCAGCGTACTCCGGGAGACCCAGTACTTC

v_call: TRBV7-2
cdr3_length: 15
clone_size: few
j_call: TRBJ1-1
d_call: .
cdr3_aa: CASSEPGQEYTEAFF
cdr3_nt: TGTGCCAGCAGCGAACCGGGACAAGAATACACTGAAGCTTTCTTT

v_call: TRBV7-9
cdr3_length: 15
clone_size: .
j_call: TRBJ1-1
d_call: .
cdr3_aa: CASSLAGFKNTEAFF
cdr3_nt: TGTGCCAGCAGCTTAGCGGGGTTCAAGAACACTGAAGCTTTCTTT

v_call: TRBV19
cdr3_length: 13
clone_size: .
j_call: TRBJ2-1
d_call: .
cdr3_aa: CASSIARVNEQFF
cdr3_nt: TGTGCCAGTAGTATTGCCAGGGTGAATGAGCAGTTCTTC

v_call: TRBV20-1
cdr3_length: 17
clone_size: many
j_call: TRBJ1-6
d_call: .
cdr3_aa: CSAQRGDISSYNSPLHF
cdr3_nt: TGCAGTGCTCAAAGGGGGGACATAAGCTCCTATAATTCACCCCTCCACTTT

v_call: TRBV2
cdr3_length: 15
clone_size: few
j_call: TRBJ2-5
d_call: .
cdr3_aa: CASRDLNVLQETQYF
cdr3_nt: TGTGCCAGCAGGGACTTGAACGTGCTACAAGAGACCCAGTACTTC

v_call: TRBV18
cdr3_length: 14
clone_size: .
j_call: TRBJ1-1
d_call: .
cdr3_aa: CASSPSPVGTEAFF
cdr3_nt: TGTGCCAGCTCCCCCTCCCCGGTTGGCACTGAAGCTTTCTTT

v_call: TRBV20-1
cdr3_length: 14
clone_size: many
j_call: TRBJ2-3
d_call: .
cdr3_aa: CSARGPRRGDTQYF
cdr3_nt: TGCAGTGCTAGAGGGCCTCGGCGGGGCGATACGCAGTATTTT

v_call: TRBV7-2
cdr3_length: 16
clone_size: .
j_call: TRBJ2-4
d_call: .
cdr3_aa: CASSLGRDLAKNIQYF
cdr3_nt: TGTGCCAGCAGCTTAGGGCGAGATTTAGCCAAAAACATTCAGTACTTC

v_call: TRBV29-1
cdr3_length: 13
clone_size: many
j_call: TRBJ1-1
d_call: .
cdr3_aa: CSVGDTLNTEAFF
cdr3_nt: TGCAGCGTAGGGGACACCTTGAACACTGAAGCTTTCTTT

v_call: TRBV7-3
cdr3_length: 15
clone_size: .
j_call: TRBJ2-2
d_call: TRBD1
cdr3_aa: CASSSLQGADGELFF
cdr3_nt: TGTGCCAGCAGCTCCCTACAGGGGGCGGACGGGGAGCTGTTTTTT

v_call: TRBV4-1
cdr3_length: 14
clone_size: .
j_call: TRBJ2-1
d_call: TRBD1
cdr3_aa: CASSPGQGAFEQFF
cdr3_nt: TGCGCCAGCAGCCCCGGGCAGGGGGCATTTGAGCAGTTCTTC

v_call: TRBV12-3/TRBV12-4
cdr3_length: 15
clone_size: many
j_call: TRBJ2-7
d_call: .
cdr3_aa: CASSLEPGRGYEQYF
cdr3_nt: TGTGCCAGCAGTTTAGAACCGGGACGGGGCTACGAGCAGTACTTC

v_call: TRBV9
cdr3_length: 13
clone_size: .
j_call: TRBJ1-1
d_call: .
cdr3_aa: CASSVDHDTEAFF
cdr3_nt: TGTGCCAGCAGCGTAGACCATGACACTGAAGCTTTCTTT

v_call: TRBV20-1
cdr3_length: 14
clone_size: many
j_call: TRBJ2-7
d_call: TRBD1
cdr3_aa: CSATQGQGIYEQYF
cdr3_nt: TGCAGTGCTACCCAGGGACAGGGGATCTACGAGCAGTACTTC

v_call: TRBV20-1
cdr3_length: 12
clone_size: .
j_call: TRBJ1-2
d_call: .
cdr3_aa: CSAHTVYHGHTF
cdr3_nt: TGTAGTGCGCACACAGTTTACCATGGCCACACCTTC

v_call: TRBV15
cdr3_length: 16
clone_size: many
j_call: TRBJ2-3
d_call: .
cdr3_aa: CATSTGTQGVTDTQYF
cdr3_nt: TGTGCCACCAGCACTGGGACACAGGGAGTGACAGATACGCAGTATTTT

v_call: TRBV28
cdr3_length: 15
clone_size: .
j_call: TRBJ2-2
d_call: .
cdr3_aa: CASGQPLGNTGELFF
cdr3_nt: TGTGCCAGCGGGCAGCCGTTGGGGAACACCGGGGAGCTGTTTTTT

v_call: TRBV25-1
cdr3_length: 12
clone_size: few
j_call: TRBJ2-2
d_call: .
cdr3_aa: CASSRPIGELFF
cdr3_nt: TGTGCCAGCAGTCGCCCTATAGGGGAGCTGTTTTTT

v_call: TRBV6-1
cdr3_length: 14
clone_size: many
j_call: TRBJ2-7
d_call: .
cdr3_aa: CASRQTDVQNEQYF
cdr3_nt: TGTGCCAGCAGACAGACAGACGTACAAAACGAGCAGTACTTC

v_call: TRBV5-1
cdr3_length: 16
clone_size: many
j_call: TRBJ2-5
d_call: TRBD2
cdr3_aa: CASSFFSGERQETQYF
cdr3_nt: TGCGCCAGCAGCTTCTTTAGCGGGGAACGCCAAGAGACCCAGTACTTC

v_call: TRBV14
cdr3_length: 14
clone_size: .
j_call: TRBJ2-7
d_call: .
cdr3_aa: CASSQDETSYEQYF
cdr3_nt: TGTGCCAGCAGCCAAGATGAGACATCCTACGAGCAGTACTTC

v_call: TRBV5-1
cdr3_length: 15
clone_size: many
j_call: TRBJ2-1
d_call: TRBD1
cdr3_aa: CASSTRWTGETGQFF
cdr3_nt: TGCGCCAGCTCAACTCGGTGGACAGGCGAAACCGGGCAGTTCTTC

v_call: TRBV12-3/TRBV12-4
cdr3_length: 14
clone_size: many
j_call: TRBJ2-5
d_call: TRBD1
cdr3_aa: CASSFLTGGETQYF
cdr3_nt: TGTGCCAGCAGTTTCCTCACAGGGGGAGAGACCCAGTACTTC

v_call: TRBV5-1
cdr3_length: 12
clone_size: many
j_call: TRBJ2-2
d_call: .
cdr3_aa: CASSLGHGELFF
cdr3_nt: TGCGCCAGCAGCTTGGGCCACGGGGAGCTGTTTTTT

v_call: TRBV6-2/TRBV6-3
cdr3_length: 11
clone_size: many
j_call: TRBJ1-5
d_call: .
cdr3_aa: CASGQGQPQHF
cdr3_nt: TGTGCCAGCGGCCAGGGGCAGCCCCAGCATTTT

v_call: TRBV19
cdr3_length: 14
clone_size: .
j_call: TRBJ2-1
d_call: .
cdr3_aa: CASSNRPSYNEQFF
cdr3_nt: TGTGCCAGTAGTAACAGGCCGTCCTACAATGAGCAGTTCTTC

v_call: TRBV7-6
cdr3_length: 14
clone_size: .
j_call: TRBJ2-2
d_call: .
cdr3_aa: CASCASSFSGELFF
cdr3_nt: TGTGCCAGCTGTGCTAGTAGTTTTTCCGGGGAGCTGTTTTTT

v_call: TRBV20-1
cdr3_length: 15
clone_size: many
j_call: TRBJ1-6
d_call: TRBD1
cdr3_aa: CSAKVVEGASSPLHF
cdr3_nt: TGCAGTGCTAAGGTGGTTGAGGGGGCTAGTTCACCCCTCCACTTT

v_call: TRBV12-3/TRBV12-4
cdr3_length: 13
clone_size: many
j_call: TRBJ1-1
d_call: .
cdr3_aa: CASSLATNTEAFF
cdr3_nt: TGTGCCAGCAGTTTAGCGACGAACACTGAAGCTTTCTTT